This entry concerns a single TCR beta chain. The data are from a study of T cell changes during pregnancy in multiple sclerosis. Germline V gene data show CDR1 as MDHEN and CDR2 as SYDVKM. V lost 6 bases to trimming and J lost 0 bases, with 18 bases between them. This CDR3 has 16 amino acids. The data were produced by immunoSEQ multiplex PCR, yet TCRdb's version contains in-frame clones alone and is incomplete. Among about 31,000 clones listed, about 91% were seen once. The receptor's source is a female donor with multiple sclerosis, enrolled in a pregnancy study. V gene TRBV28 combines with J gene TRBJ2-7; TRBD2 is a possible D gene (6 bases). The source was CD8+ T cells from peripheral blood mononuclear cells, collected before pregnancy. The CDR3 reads CASSHPLLAYSYEQYF. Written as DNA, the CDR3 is TGTGCCAGCAGCCACCCCCTGCTAGCGTACTCCTACGAGCAGTACTTC.